This record looks at one T cell receptor (beta chain) sequence and its context. Antigen unknown. Indicated time point: blood 4 weeks post-SBRT, at nephrectomy. Treatment in this sample: 15 Gy SBRT to primary tumor, nephrectomy 4 weeks later. Blood was sampled at baseline, 2 weeks and 4 weeks after SBRT. Profiled with immunoSEQ multiplex PCR; TCRdb holds only in-frame clones, not every one. The sample consists of about 77,000 clones, 83% of them appearing once. The data were taken from a study of radiation and T cells in renal cell carcinoma. Trimming shortened V by 1 base and J by 2 bases, and 9 bases separated the two germline ends. The CDR3 length is 14 residues. CDR1 and CDR2 from the germline V gene are SGHVS and FQNEAQ. General study findings and limits: Top tumor clonotypes rose in blood 2 weeks post-radiation, then contracted.

The sequenced sample was blood, obtained from a patient whose treatment included radiotherapy and nephrectomy. The clonotype comes from a woman in her sixties or seventies with renal cell carcinoma. The genes are TRBV7-8 and TRBJ2-7; the D gene is possibly TRBD1 (5 bases). The CDR3 region is CASSLDRPPYEQYF. The CDR3 bases are TGTGCCAGCAGCTTAGACAGGCCTCCCTACGAGCAGTACTTC. The full variable domain, in which reference TRBV7-8 and TRBJ2-7 provide the parts outside the CDR3, is GAGVSQSPRYKVAKRGQDVALRCDPISGHVSLFWYQQALGQGPEFLTYFQNEAQLDKSGLPSDRFFAERPEGSVSTLKIQRTQQEDSAVYLCASSLDRPPYEQYFGPGTRLTVT.